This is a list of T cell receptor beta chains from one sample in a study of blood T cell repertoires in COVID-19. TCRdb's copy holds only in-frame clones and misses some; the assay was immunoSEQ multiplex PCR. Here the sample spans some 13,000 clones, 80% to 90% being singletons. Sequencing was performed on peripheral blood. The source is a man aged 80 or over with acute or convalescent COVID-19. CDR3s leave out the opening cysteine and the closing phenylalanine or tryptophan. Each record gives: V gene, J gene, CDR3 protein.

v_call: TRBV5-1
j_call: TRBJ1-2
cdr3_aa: ASSSGQAGGYT

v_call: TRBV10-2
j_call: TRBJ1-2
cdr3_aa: ASSEGVTGYT

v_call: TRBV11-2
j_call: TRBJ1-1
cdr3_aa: ASSRRGGSNTEAF

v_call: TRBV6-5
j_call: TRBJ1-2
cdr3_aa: ASSSDSTSGYT

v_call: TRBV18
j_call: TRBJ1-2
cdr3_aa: ASSPGTGRTYGYT

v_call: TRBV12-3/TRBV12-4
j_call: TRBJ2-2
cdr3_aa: ASSSQNTGELF

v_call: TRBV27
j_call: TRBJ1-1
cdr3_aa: ASSLLGRGPNTEAF

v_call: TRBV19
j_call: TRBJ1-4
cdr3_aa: ASRGDRREKLF

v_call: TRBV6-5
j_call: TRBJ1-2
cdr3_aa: ASSQGYYGYT

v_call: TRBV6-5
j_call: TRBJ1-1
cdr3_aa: ASRRQGAPNTEAF

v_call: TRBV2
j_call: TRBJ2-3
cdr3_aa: ASRFGEADTQY

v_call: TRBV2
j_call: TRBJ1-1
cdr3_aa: ASIDAGTGGAAF

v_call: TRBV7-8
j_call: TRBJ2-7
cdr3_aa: ASSLGGPYSGEQY

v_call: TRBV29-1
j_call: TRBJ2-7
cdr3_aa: SVVPLLGRGRREQY

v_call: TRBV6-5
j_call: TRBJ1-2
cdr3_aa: ASSQDREYGYT

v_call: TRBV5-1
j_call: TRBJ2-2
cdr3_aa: ASSLPANTGELF

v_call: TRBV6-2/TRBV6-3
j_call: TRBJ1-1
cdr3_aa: ASSYGQNTEAF

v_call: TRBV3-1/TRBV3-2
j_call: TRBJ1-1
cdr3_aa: ASSPGHMNTEAF

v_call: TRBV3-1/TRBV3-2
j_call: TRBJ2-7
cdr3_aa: ASSQADRGSH